A single sample gave rise to the 12 T cell receptor beta chains below, sequenced in a study of cytomegalovirus exposure and HLA in healthy donors. 13 Jbeta primers and 60 Vbeta primers were used for the PCR. Repertoires were generated with immunoSEQ multiplex PCR, while TCRdb's copy carries only in-frame clones and drops some. The data hold around 100,000 clones, with about three fifths observed a single time. Source material: PBMCs. The source of these receptors is a human donor in good health.

This chain connects TRBV2 to TRBJ2-7; a weak D match, TRBD2 (6 bases). There are 16 residues in the CDR3. Trimming left V 3 bases short and J 5 bases short, with 20 bases between. Germline V CDR1 and CDR2: SNHLY, FYNNEI. CDR3 bases: TGTGCCAGCAGTGATCCGGGAGAGTCACGGTGGAACGAGCAGTACTTC. It codes for CASSDPGESRWNEQYF.

The V call is TRBV29-1, the J call TRBJ1-2; 9 bases map to TRBD1. V shed 5 bases, J shed 5 bases, and the junction held 3 bases outside the gene matches. The CDR3 loop spans 12 amino acids. Germline values: CDR1 SQVTM, CDR2 ANQGSEA. CDR3 sequence (DNA): TGCAGCGTTCCTGACAGGGGGTATGGCTACACCTTC. Amino acid sequence: CSVPDRGYGYTF.

The genes are TRBV11-2 and TRBJ1-3, with TRBD1 as a possible D gene (5 bases). Germline CDR1 SGHAT, CDR2 FQNNGV. Trimming cost V 2 bases and J 10 bases, with 12 bases left between them. CDR3 length equals 13 residues. Here the CDR3 reads CASSLLGEGTIYF. The CDR3 coding sequence is TGTGCCAGCAGCTTATTAGGGGAAGGGACCATATATTTT.

This clone has only one observation. This chain connects TRBV19 to TRBJ1-5; tentative D call: TRBD1 (5 bases). The CDR3 runs to 16 residues. The V gene's germline CDR1 is LNHDA and CDR2 SQIVND (reference sequence). V lost 7 bases and J 0 bases, leaving 16 bases between the germline ends. CDR3 nucleotide sequence: TGTGCCAGTACCCCCACTGGGGGGGGTAGCAATCAGCCCCAGCATTTT. Its translation is CASTPTGGGSNQPQHF.

The genes are TRBV30 and TRBJ2-1, with D uncertain. This CDR3 region has 12 residues. Between the trimmed V and J ends, which lost 1 base and 5 bases, there was a span of 6 bases. CDR1 and CDR2 (germline): GTSNPN, SVGIG (reference sequence). The CDR3 region has the DNA TGTGCCTGGAGTGCGTATAACAATGAGCAGTTCTTC. Translating it yields CAWSAYNNEQFF. The full variable domain, with the rest looked up from reference TRBV30 and TRBJ2-1, is SQTIHQWPATLVQPVGSPLSLECTVEGTSNPNLYWYRQAAGRGLQLLFYSVGIGQISSEVPQNLSASRPQDRQFILSSKKLLLSDSGFYLCAWSAYNNEQFFGPGTRLTVL.

This clone has just a few counts. The V call is TRBV7-2, the J call TRBJ2-7, with TRBD2 matching over 10 bases. Trimming took 5 bases from V and 2 from J; bases not matched to a gene: 6. Per germline, CDR1 SGHTA and CDR2 FQGNSA. This CDR3 has 15 residues. CDR3 amino acids: CASSRSSGGTYEQYF. The CDR3 DNA sequence: TGTGCCAGCAGCCGATCTAGCGGGGGAACCTACGAGCAGTACTTC.

The CDR3 sequence is CASTDNYNEQFF. The DNA of the CDR3 is TGTGCCAGCACCGACAATTACAATGAGCAGTTCTTC. The V gene is TRBV28, the J gene TRBJ2-1; no clear D gene. Trimming removed 7 bases from V and 4 bases from J, with 8 bases in between. Germline CDR1 is MDHEN and CDR2 is SYDVKM. The CDR3 covers 12 residues.

V usage is TRBV27 and J usage is TRBJ2-5; D is ambiguous. Trimming shortened V by 4 bases and J by 7 bases, and 10 bases separated the two germline ends. This CDR3 spans 12 amino acids. CDR1 and CDR2 from the germline V gene are MNHEY and SMNVEV (reference sequence). In nucleotides, the CDR3 is TGTGCCAGCAGTTCACTTTCCGGGACCCAGTACTTC. Amino acids: CASSSLSGTQYF.

This rearrangement joins TRBV30 to TRBJ2-7; the D is unclear. Germline CDR1 is GTSNPN and CDR2 is SVGIG (reference sequence). Between the trimmed V and J ends, which lost 4 bases and 3 bases, there was a span of 13 bases. The CDR3 contains 13 residues. In nucleotides, the CDR3 is TGTGCCTGGAACTTTGGCGGAGACTACGAGCAGTACTTC. Translating it yields CAWNFGGDYEQYF.

The chain couples TRBV4-1 to TRBJ2-1; 10 bases map to TRBD2. CDR1 and CDR2 (germline): MGHRA, YSYEKL. CDR3 length: 16 amino acids. The J segment lost 7 bases and the V segment lost 2 bases, leaving 8 bases of the junction unmatched. CDR3 residues: CASSQPLAGMGNEQFF. The CDR3 bases are TGCGCCAGCAGCCAACCACTAGCGGGAATGGGTAATGAGCAGTTCTTC.

V gene TRBV11-2 combines with J gene TRBJ2-7, with a weak D call TRBD1 (5 bases). The V end lost 2 bases, the J end lost 2 bases, and 16 bases lay between the germline ends. Germline-derived CDR1 and CDR2 are SGHAT and FQNNGV. This CDR3 region has 16 residues. The CDR3 loop is CASSLYAQGPTYEQYF. In DNA, the CDR3 is TGTGCCAGCAGCTTATACGCGCAGGGTCCGACCTACGAGCAGTACTTC.

Only one count was recorded for this clone. This chain connects TRBV6-1 to TRBJ1-3; D is undetermined. The CDR3 is 15 residues long. The germline CDR1 and CDR2 sequences are MNHNS and SASEGT. Trimming pared 4 bases from V and 0 bases from J, leaving 10 bases between. The CDR3: CASSGARFSGNTIYF. In nucleotides, the CDR3 is TGTGCCAGCAGTGGGGCCAGGTTCTCTGGAAACACCATATATTTT.